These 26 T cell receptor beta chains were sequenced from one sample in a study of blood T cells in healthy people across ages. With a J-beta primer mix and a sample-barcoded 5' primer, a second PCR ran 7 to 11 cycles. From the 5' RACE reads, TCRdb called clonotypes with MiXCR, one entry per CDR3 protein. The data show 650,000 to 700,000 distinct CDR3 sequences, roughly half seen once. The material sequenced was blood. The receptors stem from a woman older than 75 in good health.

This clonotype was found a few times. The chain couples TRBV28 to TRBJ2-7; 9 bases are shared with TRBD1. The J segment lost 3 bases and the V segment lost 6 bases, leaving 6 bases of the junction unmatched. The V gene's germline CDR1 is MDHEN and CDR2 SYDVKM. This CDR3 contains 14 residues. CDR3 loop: CASRPTGQGYEQYF. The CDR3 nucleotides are TGTGCCAGCAGACCGACGGGACAGGGCTACGAGCAGTACTTC.

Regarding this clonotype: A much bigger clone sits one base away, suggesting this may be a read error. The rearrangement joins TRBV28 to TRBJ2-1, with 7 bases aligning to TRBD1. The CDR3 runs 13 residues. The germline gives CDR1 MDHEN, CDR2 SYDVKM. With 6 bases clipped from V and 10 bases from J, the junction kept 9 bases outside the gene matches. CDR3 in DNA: TGTGCCAGCAGCCTCGGGACAGTCTACGAGCAGTTCTTC. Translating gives CASSLGTVYEQFF.

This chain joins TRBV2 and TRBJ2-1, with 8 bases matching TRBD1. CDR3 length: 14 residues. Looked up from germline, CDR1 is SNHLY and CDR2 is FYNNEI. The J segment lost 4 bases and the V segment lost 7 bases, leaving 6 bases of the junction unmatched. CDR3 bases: TGTGCCAGCAACGGACAGGGCTCGTACAATGAGCAGTTCTTC. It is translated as CASNGQGSYNEQFF. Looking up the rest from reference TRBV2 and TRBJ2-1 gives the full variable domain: EPEVTQTPSHQVTQMGQEVILRCVPISNHLYFYWYRQILGQKVEFLVSFYNNEISEKSEIFDDQFSVERPDGSNFTLKIRSTKLEDSAMYFCASNGQGSYNEQFFGPGTRLTVL.

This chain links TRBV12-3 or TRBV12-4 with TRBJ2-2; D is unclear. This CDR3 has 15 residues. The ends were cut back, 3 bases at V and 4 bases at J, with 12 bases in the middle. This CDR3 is CASSFLVGSTGELFF. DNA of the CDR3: TGTGCCAGCAGTTTTCTGGTGGGCAGCACCGGGGAGCTGTTTTTT.

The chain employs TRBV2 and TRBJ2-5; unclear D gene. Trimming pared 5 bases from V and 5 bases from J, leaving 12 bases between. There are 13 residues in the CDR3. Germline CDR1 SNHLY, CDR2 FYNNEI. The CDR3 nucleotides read TGTGCCAGCAGTCTCCAGTCTGCGGAGACCCAGTACTTC. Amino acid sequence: CASSLQSAETQYF.

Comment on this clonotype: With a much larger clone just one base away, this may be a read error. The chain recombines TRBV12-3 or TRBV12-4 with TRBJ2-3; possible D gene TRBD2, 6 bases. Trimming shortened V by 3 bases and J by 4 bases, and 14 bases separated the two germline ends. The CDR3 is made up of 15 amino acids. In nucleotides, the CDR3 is TGTGCCAGCAGTTTGCGGCGGGGACTCGCAGATACGCAGTATTTT. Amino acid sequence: CASSLRRGLADTQYF.

As DNA, the CDR3 is TGTGCCAGCAGTCCCGACAGGGGCGGCTCTGGGGCCAACGTCCTGACTTTC. Amino acids: CASSPDRGGSGANVLTF. The gene calls are TRBV12-3 or TRBV12-4 and TRBJ2-6, with TRBD1 matching over 8 bases. With 5 bases clipped from V and 0 bases from J, the junction kept 6 bases outside the gene matches. The CDR3 length is 17 residues.

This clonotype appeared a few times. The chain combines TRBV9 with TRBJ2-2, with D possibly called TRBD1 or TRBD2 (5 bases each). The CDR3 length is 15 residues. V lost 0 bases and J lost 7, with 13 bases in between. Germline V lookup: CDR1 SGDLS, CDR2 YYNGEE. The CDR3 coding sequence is TGTGCCAGCAGCGTAGTTGGGACCCCGGGCGGGGAGCTGTTTTTT. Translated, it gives CASSVVGTPGGELFF.

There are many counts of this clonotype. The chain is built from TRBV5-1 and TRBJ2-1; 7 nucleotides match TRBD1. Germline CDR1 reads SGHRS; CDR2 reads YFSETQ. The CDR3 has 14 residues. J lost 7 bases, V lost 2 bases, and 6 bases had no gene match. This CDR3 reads CASSLKGAGNEQFF. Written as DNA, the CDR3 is TGCGCCAGCAGCTTAAAGGGGGCAGGGAATGAGCAGTTCTTC.

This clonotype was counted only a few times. The CDR3 coding sequence is TGTGCCAGCTCACCAACAGGGGGAGCGGACACCGGGGAGCTGTTTTTT. Translating it yields CASSPTGGADTGELFF. This rearrangement joins TRBV18 to TRBJ2-2; 8 bases are shared with TRBD1. Trimming removed 2 bases from V and 3 bases from J; junction bases left unmatched: 5. The germline V gene encodes CDR1 KGHSH and CDR2 LQKENI. This CDR3 contains 16 residues.

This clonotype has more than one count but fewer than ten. The CDR3 loop is CASSQGQGRSYNEQFF. CDR3 bases: TGTGCCAGCAGCCAAGGCCAGGGTAGATCCTACAATGAGCAGTTCTTC. This chain links TRBV16 with TRBJ2-1; weak D call: TRBD1 (5 bases). Germline-derived CDR1 and CDR2 are KGHSY and FQNENV. V dropped 2 bases and J dropped 1 base, with 12 bases sitting between them. The CDR3 is 16 amino acids.

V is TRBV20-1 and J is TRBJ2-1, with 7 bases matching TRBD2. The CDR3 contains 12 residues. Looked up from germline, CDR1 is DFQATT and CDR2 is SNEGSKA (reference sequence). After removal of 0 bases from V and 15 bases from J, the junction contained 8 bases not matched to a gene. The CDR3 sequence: CSARDGSRGRFF. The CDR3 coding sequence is TGCAGTGCTAGAGACGGGTCCCGCGGGAGGTTCTTC.

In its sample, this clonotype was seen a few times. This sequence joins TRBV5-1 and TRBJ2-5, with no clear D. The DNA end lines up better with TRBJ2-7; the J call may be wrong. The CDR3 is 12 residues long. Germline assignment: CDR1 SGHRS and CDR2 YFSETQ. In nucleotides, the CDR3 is TGCGCCAGCACCGCCGGATTTGGCGAGCAGTACTTC. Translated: CASTAGFGEQYF.

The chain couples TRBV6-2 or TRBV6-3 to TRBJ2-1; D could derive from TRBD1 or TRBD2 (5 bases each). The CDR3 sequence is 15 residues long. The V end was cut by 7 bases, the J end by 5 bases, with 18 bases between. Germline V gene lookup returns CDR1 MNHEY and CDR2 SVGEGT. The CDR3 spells CASKPPGPQHNEQFF. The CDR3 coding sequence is TGTGCCAGCAAGCCTCCGGGGCCGCAACACAATGAGCAGTTCTTC.

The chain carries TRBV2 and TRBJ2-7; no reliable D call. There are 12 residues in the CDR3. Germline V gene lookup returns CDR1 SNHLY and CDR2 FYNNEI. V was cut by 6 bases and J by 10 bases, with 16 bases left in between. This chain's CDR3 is CASSHPLQPQYF. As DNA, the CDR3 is TGTGCCAGCAGCCACCCACTCCAGCCCCAGTACTTC.

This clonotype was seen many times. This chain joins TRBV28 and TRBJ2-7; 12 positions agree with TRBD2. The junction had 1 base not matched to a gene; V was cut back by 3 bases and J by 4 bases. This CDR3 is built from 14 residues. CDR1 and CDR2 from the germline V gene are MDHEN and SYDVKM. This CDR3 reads CASSLGLAGYEQYF. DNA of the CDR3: TGTGCCAGCAGTTTGGGACTAGCGGGTTACGAGCAGTACTTC.

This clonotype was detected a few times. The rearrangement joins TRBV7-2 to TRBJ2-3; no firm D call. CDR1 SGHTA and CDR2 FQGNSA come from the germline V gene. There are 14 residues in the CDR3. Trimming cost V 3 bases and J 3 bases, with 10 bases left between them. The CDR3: CASSFGYGTDTQYF. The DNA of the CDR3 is TGTGCCAGCAGCTTCGGGTACGGAACAGATACGCAGTATTTT.

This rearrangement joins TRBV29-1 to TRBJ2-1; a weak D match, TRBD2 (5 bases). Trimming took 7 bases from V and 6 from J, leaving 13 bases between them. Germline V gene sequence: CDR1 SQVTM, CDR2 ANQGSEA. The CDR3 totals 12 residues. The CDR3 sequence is CSAGRIGNEQFF. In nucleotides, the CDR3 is TGCAGCGCGGGGAGAATTGGCAATGAGCAGTTCTTC.

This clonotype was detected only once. The CDR3 sequence: CSAVDRSSYNSPLHF. The CDR3 nucleotides read TGCAGTGCTGTGGACAGGAGCTCCTATAATTCACCCCTCCACTTT. The chain links TRBV20-1 to TRBJ1-6; 7 nucleotides line up with TRBD1. The V and J ends lost 5 bases and 0 bases, in that order; junction bases with no gene match: 4. The CDR3 sequence is 15 residues long. Germline values: CDR1 DFQATT, CDR2 SNEGSKA (reference sequence).

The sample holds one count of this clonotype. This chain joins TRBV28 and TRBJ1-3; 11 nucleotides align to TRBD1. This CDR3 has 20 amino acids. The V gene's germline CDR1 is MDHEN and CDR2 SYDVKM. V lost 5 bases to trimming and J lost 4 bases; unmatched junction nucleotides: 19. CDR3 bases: TGTGCCAGCAGTCTCATCCGGACAGGGGGCGTCGAAAGGCGGGGAAACACCATATATTTT. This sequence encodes CASSLIRTGGVERRGNTIYF. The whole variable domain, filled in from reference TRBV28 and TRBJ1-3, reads DVKVTQSSRYLVKRTGEKVFLECVQDMDHENMFWYRQDPGLGLRLIYFSYDVKMKEKGDIPEGYSVSREKKERFSLILESASTNQTSMYLCASSLIRTGGVERRGNTIYFGEGSWLTVV.

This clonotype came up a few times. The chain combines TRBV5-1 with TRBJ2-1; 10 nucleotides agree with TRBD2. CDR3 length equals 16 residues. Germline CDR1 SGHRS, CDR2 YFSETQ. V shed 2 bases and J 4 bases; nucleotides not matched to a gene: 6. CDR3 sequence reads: CASSFQRGGYYNEQFF. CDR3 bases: TGCGCCAGCAGCTTCCAGCGGGGGGGATATTACAATGAGCAGTTCTTC.

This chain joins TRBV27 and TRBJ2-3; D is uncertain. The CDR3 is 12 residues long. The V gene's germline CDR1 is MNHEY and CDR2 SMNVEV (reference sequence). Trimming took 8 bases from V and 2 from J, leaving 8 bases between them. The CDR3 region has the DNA TGTGCCAGCGGATACATCACAGATACGCAGTATTTT. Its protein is CASGYITDTQYF.

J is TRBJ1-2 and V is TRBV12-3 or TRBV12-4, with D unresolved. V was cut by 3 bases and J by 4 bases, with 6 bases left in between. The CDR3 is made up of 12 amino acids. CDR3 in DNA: TGTGCCAGCAGTTTTGGCATCTATGGCTACACCTTC. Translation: CASSFGIYGYTF.

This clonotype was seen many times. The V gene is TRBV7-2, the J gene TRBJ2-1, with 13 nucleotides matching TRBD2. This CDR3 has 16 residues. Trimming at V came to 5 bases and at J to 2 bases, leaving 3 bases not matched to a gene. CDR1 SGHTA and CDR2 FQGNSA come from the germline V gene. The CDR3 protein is CASSRGTSGAYNEQFF. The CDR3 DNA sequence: TGTGCCAGCAGCCGAGGGACTAGCGGGGCCTACAATGAGCAGTTCTTC.

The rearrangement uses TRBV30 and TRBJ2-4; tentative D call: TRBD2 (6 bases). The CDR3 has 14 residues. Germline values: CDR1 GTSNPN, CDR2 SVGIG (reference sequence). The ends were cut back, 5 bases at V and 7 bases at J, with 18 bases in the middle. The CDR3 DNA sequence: TGTGCCTGGTGCTGCGGGGTGGACGGGAACATTCAGTACTTC. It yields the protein CAWCCGVDGNIQYF.

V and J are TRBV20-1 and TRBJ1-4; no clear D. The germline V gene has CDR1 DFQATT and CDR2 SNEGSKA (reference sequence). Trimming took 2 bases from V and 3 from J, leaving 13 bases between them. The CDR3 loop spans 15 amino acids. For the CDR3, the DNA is TGCAGTGCTAGATTTCTTACAGCTTCTAATGAAAAACTGTTTTTT. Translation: CSARFLTASNEKLFF.